These 20 T cell receptor beta chains were all obtained from the same sample, sequenced in a study of shared clonotypes between healthy human individuals. TCRdb keeps only in-frame clones here, not all; method: immunoSEQ multiplex PCR. The data contain 470,000 or so clones, roughly 80% of them seen just once; the ten biggest clones take up about an eighth. The sequencing input was PBMCs. The receptors come from a woman between 40 and 50 years old in good health. Some clones in this sample may be carry-over from other donors' samples.

The chain recombines TRBV18 with TRBJ2-2; tentative D call: TRBD1 (5 bases). V was pared by 6 bases and J by 1 base, with 9 bases between. The CDR3 runs 14 residues. Looked up from germline, CDR1 is KGHSH and CDR2 is LQKENI. The CDR3 sequence is CASSVQGNTGELFF. The CDR3 nucleotides read TGTGCCAGCTCCGTCCAGGGGAACACCGGGGAGCTGTTTTTT.

The CDR3 DNA is TGTGCCAGCAGCGGGGCCCCTGGAAACACCATATATTTT. Amino acids: CASSGAPGNTIYF. The chain carries TRBV7-3 and TRBJ1-3, with a possible D match to TRBD1 (5 bases). The germline gives CDR1 SGHTA, CDR2 FQGTGA. The CDR3 sequence is 13 residues long. Trimming took off 5 bases at V and 2 bases at J, with 7 bases between the two ends.

This clone was observed at least ten times. The sample carries other DNA sequences with the same CDR3. The gene calls are TRBV30 and TRBJ1-4, with D uncertain. CDR1 is GTSNPN and CDR2 is SVGIG in the germline V gene (reference sequence). CDR3 length equals 12 residues. V lost 1 base to trimming and J lost 8 bases, with 8 bases between them. Written as DNA, the CDR3 is TGTGCCTGGAGTGCCTCTCGGGAAAAACTGTTTTTT. Protein: CAWSASREKLFF.

V is TRBV19 and J is TRBJ1-5; a possible D gene is TRBD1 (5 bases). The germline V gene encodes CDR1 LNHDA and CDR2 SQIVND (reference sequence). CDR3 length: 14 amino acids. The V gene lost 3 bases and the J gene lost 6 bases, with 12 bases spanning the gap. This CDR3 reads CASSMFSRVQPQHF. For the CDR3, the DNA is TGTGCCAGTAGTATGTTCTCCAGGGTTCAGCCCCAGCATTTT.

The chain uses TRBV5-4 and TRBJ1-1; D gene ambiguous. The V end lost 0 bases, the J end lost 5 bases, and 8 bases lay between the germline ends. The CDR3 loop spans 13 amino acids. Germline V lookup: CDR1 SGHNT, CDR2 YYREEE (reference sequence). CDR3 nucleotides: TGTGCCAGCAGCTTGGATTTGGTTACTGAAGCTTTCTTT. Amino acid sequence: CASSLDLVTEAFF.

The V gene is TRBV6-5, the J gene TRBJ2-2, with D uncertain. The V and J ends lost 7 bases and 1 base respectively, with 10 bases between them. CDR1 MNHEY and CDR2 SVGAGI come from the germline V gene. This CDR3 has 14 residues. This chain's CDR3 is CASTWAVNTGELFF. In nucleotides, the CDR3 is TGTGCCAGCACCTGGGCAGTGAACACCGGGGAGCTGTTTTTT.

The chain recombines TRBV6-1 with TRBJ1-1; D gene unclear. The CDR3 covers 15 residues. Germline V gives CDR1 MNHNS, CDR2 SASEGT. Trimming cost V 2 bases and J 1 base, with 11 bases left between them. The CDR3 is CASSEIFAENTEAFF. The CDR3 DNA reads as TGTGCCAGCAGTGAAATATTTGCGGAGAACACTGAAGCTTTCTTT.

Points on this clone: Additional DNA sequences in this sample encode the identical CDR3. The chain is built from TRBV29-1 and TRBJ2-7; the D gene is possibly TRBD2 (5 bases). The CDR3 contains 13 residues. Germline CDR1 is SQVTM and CDR2 is ANQGSEA. The V end lost 4 bases, the J end lost 0 bases, and 10 bases lay between the germline ends. The CDR3 coding sequence is TGCAGCGTTGTCGGGGTGAGCTCCTACGAGCAGTACTTC. The encoded protein is CSVVGVSSYEQYF.

The rearrangement joins TRBV9 to TRBJ2-2, with TRBD2 matching 13 bases. This CDR3 has 16 amino acids. With 8 bases clipped from V and 5 bases from J, the junction kept 9 bases outside the gene matches. From germline, CDR1 is SGDLS and CDR2 YYNGEE. The CDR3 spells CASPTSGRKRTGELFF. As DNA, the CDR3 is TGTGCCAGTCCGACTAGCGGGAGGAAAAGGACCGGGGAGCTGTTTTTT.

The chain recombines TRBV11-2 with TRBJ2-7; D ambiguous. The CDR3 is made up of 12 amino acids. Trimming stripped 6 bases from V and 2 bases from J, with 8 bases between. Germline assignment: CDR1 SGHAT and CDR2 FQNNGV. DNA of the CDR3: TGTGCCAGCAGGGGCGGAACCTACGAGCAGTACTTC. It specifies CASRGGTYEQYF.

The V call is TRBV7-2, the J call TRBJ2-1; TRBD1 agrees at 9 bases. The CDR3 is made up of 14 amino acids. CDR1 is SGHTA, CDR2 FQGNSA, per germline. Trimming at V came to 5 bases and at J to 4 bases, leaving 3 bases not matched to a gene. The CDR3 here is CASSTGTGYNEQFF. CDR3 bases: TGTGCCAGCAGCACCGGGACAGGGTACAATGAGCAGTTCTTC. The variable domain in full, with the rest retrieved from reference TRBV7-2 and TRBJ2-1, is GAGVSQSPSNKVTEKGKDVELRCDPISGHTALYWYRQSLGQGLEFLIYFQGNSAPDKSGLPSDRFSAERTGGSVSTLTIQRTQQEDSAVYLCASSTGTGYNEQFFGPGTRLTVL.

The chain uses TRBV9 and TRBJ2-7; TRBD2 matches at 13 bases. Germline CDR1 SGDLS, CDR2 YYNGEE. J lost 6 bases, V lost 4 bases, and 7 bases had no gene match. The CDR3 covers 15 residues. For the CDR3, the DNA is TGTGCCAGCAGCCCAGGACTAGCGGGAGTTAGCGAGCAGTACTTC. This encodes CASSPGLAGVSEQYF.

The V and J genes are TRBV15 and TRBJ2-3; perhaps TRBD1 as D (6 bases). Germline CDR1 is LNHNV and CDR2 is YYDKDF (reference sequence). The CDR3 extends over 16 amino acids. The ends were cut back, 1 base at V and 3 bases at J, with 14 bases in the middle. The DNA of the CDR3 is TGTGCCACCAGCAGAGGGGTAGGGCAGGGGACAGATACGCAGTATTTT. This encodes CATSRGVGQGTDTQYF.

The table lists this clone with a count of one. The genes are TRBV7-2 and TRBJ2-5; a possible D gene is TRBD2 (5 bases). There are 13 residues in the CDR3. The V gene lost 7 bases and the J gene lost 5 bases, with 14 bases spanning the gap. Germline CDR1 is SGHTA and CDR2 is FQGNSA. The CDR3 sequence is CASTVDYGETQYF. The CDR3 DNA sequence: TGTGCCAGCACGGTAGACTACGGTGAGACCCAGTACTTC.

The J gene is TRBJ2-5, the V gene TRBV7-8, with D possibly TRBD2 on 6 matching bases. The CDR3 extends over 14 amino acids. CDR1 SGHVS and CDR2 FQNEAQ come from the germline V gene. V was shortened by 2 bases and J by 11 bases, with 18 bases between the two germline ends. Here the CDR3 reads CASSLYSAGGEQYF. CDR3 DNA: TGTGCCAGCAGCTTATACTCCGCCGGGGGTGAGCAGTACTTC.

On this clone itself: A far larger clone is off by one base, so a read error is likely. This chain joins TRBV6-5 and TRBJ2-7; maybe TRBD2 (6 bases). The length of the CDR3 is 13 residues. Per germline, CDR1 MNHEY and CDR2 SVGAGI. The CDR3 bases are TGTGACAGCAGCCTTGTGGGGGGCTACGAGCAGTACTTC. Protein sequence: CDSSLVGGYEQYF.

With regard to this clone: A far larger clone is a single base away, which makes a read error likely. The rearrangement joins TRBV20-1 to TRBJ1-2, with a weak D call TRBD1 (5 bases). The CDR3 contains 11 residues. Germline loops: CDR1 DFQATT, CDR2 SNEGSKA (reference sequence). The CDR3 reads CSASRGEGCTF. In nucleotides, the CDR3 is TGCAGTGCTAGCCGGGGGGAAGGCTGCACCTTC.

The rearrangement uses TRBV4-3 and TRBJ2-1; 7 bases are a match to TRBD2. CDR1 LGHNA and CDR2 YSLEER come from the germline V gene. The CDR3 is 13 residues long. Trimming removed 2 bases from V and 8 bases from J; junction bases left unmatched: 3. In DNA form, the CDR3 reads TGCGCCAGCAGCCAACAGGGAGGGGATGAGCAGTTCTTC. It specifies CASSQQGGDEQFF.

The rearrangement joins TRBV5-1 to TRBJ2-5; D not certain. The CDR3 has 14 residues. Germline assignment: CDR1 SGHRS and CDR2 YFSETQ. Trimming shortened V by 0 bases and J by 2 bases, and 8 bases separated the two germline ends. The CDR3 sequence is CASSLAFGQETQYF. The DNA of the CDR3 is TGCGCCAGCAGCTTGGCCTTCGGTCAAGAGACCCAGTACTTC.

In this sample, this clone turned up once. The chain is built from TRBV10-2 and TRBJ2-1; 7 bases are a match to TRBD1. Germline CDR1 WSHSY, CDR2 SAAADI. CDR3 length: 15 amino acids. V was clipped by 0 bases and J by 3 bases; unmatched bases: 2. The CDR3 reads CASSESGQIYNEQFF. CDR3 in DNA: TGCGCCAGCAGTGAGTCGGGACAGATCTACAATGAGCAGTTCTTC.